This TCR beta chain was obtained from a study of cytomegalovirus exposure and HLA in healthy donors. Study context: The approximately 120 million unique TCR beta sequences, from 150 million to 200 million T cells, were found by an earlier analysis. About 85 million unique TCRs from HLA-typed donors were held in an early release of data. Study observations and caveats: Roughly uniform sequencing depth across donors was assumed, possibly incorrectly.

PCR involved 60 Vbeta and 13 Jbeta primers. Sequencing was performed with immunoSEQ multiplex PCR; in TCRdb, only in-frame clones are kept and a portion is missing. The sample contains fewer than 200,000 clones, roughly 80% of which appear only once. V dropped 3 bases and J dropped 0 bases, with 10 bases sitting between them. The CDR3 is 15 residues long. From germline, CDR1 is SGDLS and CDR2 YYNGEE. With respect to this clone: Its specificity is not known.

This receptor was obtained from a man aged 35 to 55 in good health and CMV-seronegative. Sequencing was done on a sample of PBMCs. V and J are TRBV9 and TRBJ1-3; no firm D call. The CDR3 region has the DNA TGTGCCAGCAGCGCTTCAGGCACCTCTGGAAACACCATATATTTT. It specifies CASSASGTSGNTIYF.